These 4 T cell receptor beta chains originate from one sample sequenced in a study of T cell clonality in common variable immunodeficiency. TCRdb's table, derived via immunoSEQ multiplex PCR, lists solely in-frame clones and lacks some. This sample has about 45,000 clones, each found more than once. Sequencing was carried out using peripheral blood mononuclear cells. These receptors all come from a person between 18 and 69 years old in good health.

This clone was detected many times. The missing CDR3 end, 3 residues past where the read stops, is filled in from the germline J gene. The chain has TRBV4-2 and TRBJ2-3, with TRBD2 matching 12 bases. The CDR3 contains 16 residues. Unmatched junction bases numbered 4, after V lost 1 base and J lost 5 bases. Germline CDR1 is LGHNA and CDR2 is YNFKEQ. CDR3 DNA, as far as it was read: TGTGCCAGCAGCCAAGCTAGCGGGGGGGCGGTAGATACG. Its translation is CASSQASGGAVDT. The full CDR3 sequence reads CASSQASGGAVDTQYF.

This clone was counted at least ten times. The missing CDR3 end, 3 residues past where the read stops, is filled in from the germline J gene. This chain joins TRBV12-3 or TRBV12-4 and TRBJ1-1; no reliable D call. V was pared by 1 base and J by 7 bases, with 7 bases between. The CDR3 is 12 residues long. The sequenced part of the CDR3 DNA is TGTGCCAGCAGTTTAGGGTCAGTTGAA. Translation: CASSLGSVE. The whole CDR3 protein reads CASSLGSVEAFF.

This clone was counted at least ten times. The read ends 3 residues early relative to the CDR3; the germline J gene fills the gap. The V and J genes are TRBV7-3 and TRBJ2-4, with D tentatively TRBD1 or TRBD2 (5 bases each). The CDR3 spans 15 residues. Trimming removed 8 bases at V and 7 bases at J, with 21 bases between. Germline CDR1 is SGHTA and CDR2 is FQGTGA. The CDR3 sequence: CASSIGAGWRNIQYF. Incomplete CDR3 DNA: TGTGCCAGCTCCATAGGGGCAGGGTGGAGGAACATT. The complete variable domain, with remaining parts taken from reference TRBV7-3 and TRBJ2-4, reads GAGVSQTPSNKVTEKGKYVELRCDPISGHTALYWYRQSLGQGPEFLIYFQGTGAADDSGLPNDRFFAVRPEGSVSTLKIQRTERGDSAVYLCASSIGAGWRNIQYFGAGTRLSVL.

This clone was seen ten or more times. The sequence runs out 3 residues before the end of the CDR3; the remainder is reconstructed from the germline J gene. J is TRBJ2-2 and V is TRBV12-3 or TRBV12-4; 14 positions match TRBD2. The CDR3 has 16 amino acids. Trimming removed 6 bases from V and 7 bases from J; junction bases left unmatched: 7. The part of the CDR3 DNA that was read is TGTGCCAGCAGCTTGGGACTAGCGGGAGTTCACGGGGAG. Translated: CASSLGLAGVHGE. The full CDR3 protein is CASSLGLAGVHGELFF.